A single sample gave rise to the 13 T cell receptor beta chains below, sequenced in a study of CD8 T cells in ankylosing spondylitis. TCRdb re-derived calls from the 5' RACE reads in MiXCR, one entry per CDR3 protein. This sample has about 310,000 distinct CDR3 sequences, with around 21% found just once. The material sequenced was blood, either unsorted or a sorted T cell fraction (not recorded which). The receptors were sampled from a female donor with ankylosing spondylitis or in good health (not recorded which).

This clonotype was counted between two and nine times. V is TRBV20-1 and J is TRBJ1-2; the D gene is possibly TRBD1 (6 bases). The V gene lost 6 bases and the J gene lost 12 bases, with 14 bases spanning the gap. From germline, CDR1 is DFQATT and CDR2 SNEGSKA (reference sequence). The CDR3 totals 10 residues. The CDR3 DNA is TGCAGTGCCTTTTACAGGGAACACACCTTC. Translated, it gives CSAFYREHTF.

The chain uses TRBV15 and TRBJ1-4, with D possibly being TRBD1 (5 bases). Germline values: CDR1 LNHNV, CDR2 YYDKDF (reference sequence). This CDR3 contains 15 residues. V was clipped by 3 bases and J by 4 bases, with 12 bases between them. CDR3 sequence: CATSRKGLSNEKLFF. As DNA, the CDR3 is TGTGCCACCAGCAGGAAGGGGCTGAGTAATGAAAAACTGTTTTTT.

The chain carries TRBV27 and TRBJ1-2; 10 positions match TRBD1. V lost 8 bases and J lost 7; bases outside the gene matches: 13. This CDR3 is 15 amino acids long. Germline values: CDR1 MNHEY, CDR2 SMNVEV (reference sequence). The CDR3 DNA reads TGTGCCAGCGTTGCAACCGCCGGGACAGGGGTTGGCTACACCTTC. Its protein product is CASVATAGTGVGYTF.

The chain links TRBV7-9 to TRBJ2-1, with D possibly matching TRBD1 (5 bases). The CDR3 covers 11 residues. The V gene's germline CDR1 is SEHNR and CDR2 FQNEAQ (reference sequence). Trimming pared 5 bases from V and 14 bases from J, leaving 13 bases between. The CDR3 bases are TGTGCCAGCAGCCCCACTAAAGGGGAGTTCTTC. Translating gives CASSPTKGEFF.

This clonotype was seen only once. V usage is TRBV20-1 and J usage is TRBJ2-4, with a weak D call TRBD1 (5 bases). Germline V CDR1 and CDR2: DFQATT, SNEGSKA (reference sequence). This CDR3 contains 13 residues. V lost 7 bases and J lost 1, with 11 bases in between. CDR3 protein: CSVRAGAKNIQYF. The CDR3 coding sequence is TGCAGTGTCAGGGCTGGGGCCAAAAACATTCAGTACTTC.

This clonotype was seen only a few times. CDR3 DNA: TGTGCCAGCAGTACTACGACAGGGGGCATAGGGGACACTGAAGCTTTCTTT. Translating it yields CASSTTTGGIGDTEAFF. This chain links TRBV27 with TRBJ1-1; 10 bases fit TRBD1. The V segment lost 5 bases and the J segment 3 bases; nucleotides outside the gene matches: 12. CDR3 length equals 17 residues. Germline CDR1 MNHEY, CDR2 SMNVEV (reference sequence).

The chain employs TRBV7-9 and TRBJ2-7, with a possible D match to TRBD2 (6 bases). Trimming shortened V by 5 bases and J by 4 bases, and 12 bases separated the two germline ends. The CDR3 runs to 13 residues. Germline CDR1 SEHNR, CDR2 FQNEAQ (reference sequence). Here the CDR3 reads CASSQGGVYEQYF. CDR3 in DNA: TGTGCCAGCAGCCAAGGAGGGGTTTACGAGCAGTACTTC.

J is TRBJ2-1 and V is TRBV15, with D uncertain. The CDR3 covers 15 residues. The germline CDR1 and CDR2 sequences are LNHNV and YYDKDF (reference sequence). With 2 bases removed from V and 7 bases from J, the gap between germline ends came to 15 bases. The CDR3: CATSRSGQMRNEQFF. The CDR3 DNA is TGTGCCACCAGCAGATCGGGCCAAATGAGAAATGAGCAGTTCTTC.

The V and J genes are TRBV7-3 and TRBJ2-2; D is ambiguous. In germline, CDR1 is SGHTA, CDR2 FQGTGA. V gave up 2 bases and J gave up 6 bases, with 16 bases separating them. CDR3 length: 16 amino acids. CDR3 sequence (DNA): TGTGCCAGCAGCTTAGGGTTATCGGCTAGTCCCGGGGAGCTGTTTTTT. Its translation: CASSLGLSASPGELFF.

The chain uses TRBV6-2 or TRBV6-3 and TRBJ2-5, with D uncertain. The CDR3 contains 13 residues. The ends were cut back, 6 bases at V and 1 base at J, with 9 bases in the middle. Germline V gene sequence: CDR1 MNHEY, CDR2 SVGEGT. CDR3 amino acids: CASRSSTQETQYF. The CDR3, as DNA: TGTGCCAGCAGAAGCAGCACCCAAGAGACCCAGTACTTC.

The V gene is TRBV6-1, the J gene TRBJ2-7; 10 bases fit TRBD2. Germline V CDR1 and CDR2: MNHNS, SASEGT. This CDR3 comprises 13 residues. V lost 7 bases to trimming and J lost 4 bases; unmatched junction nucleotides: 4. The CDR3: CASMASGSYEQYF. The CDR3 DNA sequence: TGTGCCAGCATGGCTAGCGGGAGTTACGAGCAGTACTTC.

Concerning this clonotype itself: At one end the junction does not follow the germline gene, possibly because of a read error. The CDR3 DNA follows: TGCGCCAACAGTAAGGCAGGACTTAACTATGGCTACACCTTC. Its translation is CANSKAGLNYGYTF. The chain couples TRBV10-2 to TRBJ1-2; D gene uncertain. CDR1 and CDR2 (germline): WSHSY, SAAADI. The CDR3 has 14 residues.

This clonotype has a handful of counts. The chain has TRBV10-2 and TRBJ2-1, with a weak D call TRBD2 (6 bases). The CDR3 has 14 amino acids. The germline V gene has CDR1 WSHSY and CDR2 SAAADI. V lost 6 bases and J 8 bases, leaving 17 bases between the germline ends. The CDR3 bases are TGCGCCAGCAGGACTACGTCAGCGGGCCATGAGCAGTTCTTC. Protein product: CASRTTSAGHEQFF.